The 10 T cell receptor beta chains presented below share a single source sample, sequenced in a study of blood T cell repertoires in COVID-19. The table came from immunoSEQ multiplex PCR; TCRdb's copy has only in-frame clones and leaves some out. The table records 200,000 to 250,000 clones, around 87% of them present only once. The sample taken for sequencing was peripheral blood. Receptors originate from a woman in her seventies with active or convalescent COVID-19.

The V call is TRBV7-2, the J call TRBJ1-6; D not resolved. CDR1 SGHTA and CDR2 FQGNSA come from the germline V gene. V lost 0 bases and J 6 bases, leaving 9 bases between the germline ends. The CDR3 is 15 amino acids. CDR3 in amino acids: CASSLAVAGNSPLHF. In DNA, the CDR3 is TGTGCCAGCAGCTTAGCGGTGGCAGGTAATTCACCCCTCCACTTT.

This chain links TRBV19 with TRBJ2-1; 9 bases fit TRBD2. The trim removed 3 bases at V and 1 base at J, leaving 7 bases unmatched. The CDR3 is 17 residues long. Germline CDR1 and CDR2: LNHDA and SQIVND (reference sequence). The CDR3 sequence: CASSMGGGARSYNEQFF. The CDR3 DNA reads TGTGCCAGTAGTATGGGCGGGGGGGCCCGGTCCTACAATGAGCAGTTCTTC.

This clone was observed a few times. The rearrangement links TRBV7-2 to TRBJ2-3; TRBD2 aligns across 12 bases. CDR1 and CDR2 from the germline V gene are SGHTA and FQGNSA. With V trimmed by 5 bases and J by 6 bases, 9 bases remained unmatched. This CDR3 has 16 residues. CDR3 in amino acids: CASSPGALAGGDTQYF. Written as DNA, the CDR3 is TGTGCCAGCAGCCCAGGGGCGCTAGCGGGGGGGGATACGCAGTATTTT.

The chain recombines TRBV12-3 or TRBV12-4 with TRBJ1-5; 7 nucleotides match TRBD1. The V gene end was trimmed by 10 bases and the J gene end by 7 bases; junction bases not matched to a gene: 7. The CDR3 runs 12 residues. The CDR3 loop is CATRQGGQPQHF. DNA for the CDR3: TGTGCCACCCGACAGGGTGGACAGCCCCAGCATTTT.

The chain is built from TRBV24-1 and TRBJ1-2; D not certain. There are 15 residues in the CDR3. Germline V gene sequence: CDR1 KGHDR, CDR2 SFDVKD. Trimming shortened V by 4 bases and J by 7 bases, and 18 bases separated the two germline ends. The CDR3 loop is CATSDHGVPGGGYTF. The CDR3 region has the DNA TGTGCCACCAGTGACCACGGGGTTCCAGGAGGTGGCTACACCTTC.

The rearrangement links TRBV7-9 to TRBJ2-5; D ambiguous. Trimming took 5 bases from V and 5 from J, leaving 12 bases between them. The germline V gene has CDR1 SEHNR and CDR2 FQNEAQ (reference sequence). The CDR3 is 13 residues long. The DNA for the CDR3 is TGTGCCAGCAGCCCAACAGTGGGTGAGACCCAGTACTTC. Encoded protein: CASSPTVGETQYF.

The J gene is TRBJ1-5, the V gene TRBV6-2 or TRBV6-3; TRBD1 matches 8 bases. V shed 5 bases and J 8 bases; nucleotides not matched to a gene: 8. This CDR3 is built from 14 residues. CDR1 MNHEY and CDR2 SVGEGT come from the germline V gene. For the CDR3, the DNA is TGTGCCAGCAGTGCGTCAGGGGGCGGCGAGCCCCAGCATTTT. This codes for CASSASGGGEPQHF.

The chain couples TRBV13 to TRBJ2-3, with TRBD1 matching over 7 bases. The V gene's germline CDR1 is PRHDT and CDR2 FYEKMQ (reference sequence). Losses at the gene ends were 5 bases for V and 2 bases for J; bases not matched to a gene: 7. The CDR3 has 15 amino acids. In DNA, the CDR3 is TGTGCCAGCAGCCCCCAAGGGACAGCCACAGATACGCAGTATTTT. This translates into CASSPQGTATDTQYF.

CDR3 amino acids: CASSQDPGGGAADTQYF. The CDR3 coding sequence is TGCGCCAGCAGCCAAGATCCGGGCGGGGGGGCCGCAGATACGCAGTATTTT. This rearrangement joins TRBV4-3 to TRBJ2-3; 9 nucleotides agree with TRBD2. CDR1 LGHNA and CDR2 YSLEER come from the germline V gene. The V and J ends lost 0 bases and 4 bases, in that order; junction bases with no gene match: 8. CDR3 length: 17 residues.

The chain couples TRBV4-1 to TRBJ2-7, with 9 bases lining up with TRBD2. The length of the CDR3 is 22 residues. The germline CDR1 and CDR2 sequences are MGHRA and YSYEKL. Trimming cost V 0 bases and J 3 bases; bases outside gene matches: 24. The CDR3 region is CASSQEFGAYAGGKGANYEQYF. In DNA, the CDR3 is TGCGCCAGCAGCCAAGAGTTTGGGGCTTATGCGGGGGGGAAAGGCGCTAACTACGAGCAGTACTTC.